These 32 T cell receptor beta chains originate from one sample sequenced in a study of T cell responses to AZD1222 COVID-19 vaccine. TCRdb's table, derived via immunoSEQ multiplex PCR, lists solely in-frame clones and lacks some. The top ten hold 9.1% of the sample, which has 140,000 to 150,000 clones, about 92% seen once. This material consisted of peripheral blood, taken on day 0 of AZD1222 vaccination. These receptors were obtained from an adult in good health.

The chain recombines TRBV7-9 with TRBJ1-2; TRBD1 matches at 9 bases. The CDR3 totals 14 residues. Germline assignment: CDR1 SEHNR and CDR2 FQNEAQ (reference sequence). The V and J ends lost 5 bases and 3 bases, in that order; junction bases with no gene match: 4. The CDR3 loop reads CASSVGQGHYGYTF. CDR3 bases: TGTGCCAGCAGCGTGGGACAGGGACACTATGGCTACACCTTC. The variable domain in full, completed from reference TRBV7-9 and TRBJ1-2, reads DTGVSQNPRHKITKRGQNVTFRCDPISEHNRLYWYRQTLGQGPEFLTYFQNEAQLEKSRLLSDRFSAERPKGSFSTLEIQRTEQGDSAMYLCASSVGQGHYGYTFGSGTRLTVV.

This sequence joins TRBV12-3 or TRBV12-4 and TRBJ1-1; D ambiguous. CDR3 length: 11 residues. Trimming removed 5 bases at V and 10 bases at J, with 11 bases between. Here the CDR3 reads CASSNRATAFF. CDR3 nucleotide sequence: TGTGCCAGCAGTAATAGGGCTACAGCTTTCTTT.

V and J are TRBV2 and TRBJ1-2; D is ambiguous. The CDR3 is made up of 11 amino acids. Germline values: CDR1 SNHLY, CDR2 FYNNEI. V was clipped by 2 bases and J by 7 bases, with 5 bases between them. The CDR3 loop reads CASSESVGYTF. For the CDR3, the DNA is TGTGCCAGCAGTGAATCGGTTGGCTACACCTTC.

The chain links TRBV11-2 to TRBJ2-7; 10 bases match TRBD1. This CDR3 region has 15 residues. J was trimmed by 3 bases and V by 2 bases; bases with no gene match: 4. Germline V gene sequence: CDR1 SGHAT, CDR2 FQNNGV. The CDR3 region is CASSLTRDRGYEQYF. Written as DNA, the CDR3 is TGTGCCAGCAGCTTAACCCGGGACAGGGGCTACGAGCAGTACTTC.

This chain links TRBV6-5 with TRBJ1-1, with D unresolved. This CDR3 has 13 amino acids. V lost 6 bases and J 4 bases, leaving 12 bases between the germline ends. Germline V gene sequence: CDR1 MNHEY, CDR2 SVGAGI. The CDR3 DNA reads as TGTGCCAGCAGACACTTACTCCGCACTGAAGCTTTCTTT. Its protein is CASRHLLRTEAFF.

The chain has TRBV28 and TRBJ1-1; the D is unclear. Germline V gene data show CDR1 as MDHEN and CDR2 as SYDVKM. Trimming removed 5 bases from V and 2 bases from J, with 9 bases in between. This CDR3 spans 13 amino acids. CDR3 coding DNA: TGTGCCAGCAGTCGATTCTTTAACACTGAAGCTTTCTTT. Protein sequence: CASSRFFNTEAFF.

The chain joins TRBV19 to TRBJ2-1; the match to TRBD1 covers 11 bases. The ends lost 1 base at V and 8 bases at J; junction bases unmatched: 1. This CDR3 spans 14 amino acids. Germline CDR1 LNHDA, CDR2 SQIVND (reference sequence). The CDR3 sequence: CASSIGTGGYEQFF. In DNA, the CDR3 is TGTGCCAGTAGTATAGGGACAGGGGGCTATGAGCAGTTCTTC.

The V gene is TRBV13, the J gene TRBJ1-6, with 9 bases aligning to TRBD1. CDR3 size: 13 residues. Germline V lookup: CDR1 PRHDT, CDR2 FYEKMQ (reference sequence). After removal of 5 bases from V and 10 bases from J, the junction contained 3 bases not matched to a gene. CDR3 nucleotides: TGTGCCAGCAGCCGGACAGGGGTGTCACCCCTCCACTTT. Amino acids: CASSRTGVSPLHF.

This rearrangement joins TRBV27 to TRBJ1-6, with TRBD1 identical over 10 bases. Germline CDR1 is MNHEY and CDR2 is SMNVEV (reference sequence). The CDR3 has 18 residues. Trimming at V came to 1 base and at J to 8 bases, leaving 11 bases not matched to a gene. The CDR3 loop reads CASSLFKGYGTGDSPLHF. In DNA, the CDR3 is TGTGCCAGCAGTTTATTCAAGGGGTACGGGACAGGGGATTCACCCCTCCACTTT.

The chain couples TRBV6-2 or TRBV6-3 to TRBJ1-6; 10 bases are shared with TRBD1. The germline gives CDR1 MNHEY, CDR2 SVGEGT. V lost 2 bases and J lost 9; bases outside the gene matches: 1. The CDR3 runs 14 residues. The CDR3 DNA reads TGTGCCAGCAGTTACCGGGACAGGGGTTCACCCCTCCACTTT. Protein product: CASSYRDRGSPLHF.

This clone was counted a single time. The chain links TRBV2 to TRBJ2-7, with a weak D call TRBD1 (5 bases). This CDR3 has 12 residues. V was trimmed by 4 bases and J by 2 bases, leaving 6 bases between them. From germline, CDR1 is SNHLY and CDR2 FYNNEI. CDR3 protein: CASSGTTYEQYF. The CDR3 DNA sequence: TGTGCCAGCAGTGGGACAACCTACGAGCAGTACTTC.

This chain connects TRBV12-3 or TRBV12-4 to TRBJ2-1; D call uncertain. V shed 5 bases and J shed 4 bases, with 6 bases lying between them. The CDR3 is made up of 12 amino acids. The CDR3 sequence is CASSPAYNEQFF. Written as DNA, the CDR3 is TGTGCCAGCAGTCCGGCTTACAATGAGCAGTTCTTC.

The CDR3 DNA reads TGTGCCAGCAGCACAGATACCTTGGGCACCGGGGAGCTGTTTTTT. Its protein is CASSTDTLGTGELFF. The chain joins TRBV7-9 to TRBJ2-2, with D uncertain. The V end lost 5 bases, the J end lost 4 bases, and 14 bases lay between the germline ends. Per the germline V gene, CDR1 is SEHNR and CDR2 is FQNEAQ (reference sequence). CDR3 size: 15 residues.

The chain employs TRBV7-2 and TRBJ1-5, with a possible D match to TRBD1 (5 bases). V lost 2 bases to trimming and J lost 1 base, with 12 bases between them. CDR3 size: 16 residues. Germline lookup yields CDR1 SGHTA and CDR2 FQGNSA. The chain's CDR3 is CASSLHDSWSNQPQHF. DNA of the CDR3: TGTGCCAGCAGCTTACATGACAGTTGGAGCAATCAGCCCCAGCATTTT.

The CDR3 region is CASSESFNYGYTF. The CDR3 nucleotides read TGTGCCAGCAGTGAGTCGTTTAACTATGGCTACACCTTC. The chain is built from TRBV6-1 and TRBJ1-2; the D is unclear. Trimming stripped 3 bases from V and 1 base from J, with 6 bases between. Looked up from germline, CDR1 is MNHNS and CDR2 is SASEGT. The CDR3 extends over 13 amino acids.

The chain links TRBV28 to TRBJ2-7, with 9 bases that match TRBD2. With 6 bases clipped from V and 2 bases from J, the junction kept 11 bases outside the gene matches. This CDR3 comprises 16 residues. The germline gives CDR1 MDHEN, CDR2 SYDVKM. This chain's CDR3 is CASSPPTSGFTYEQYF. The DNA of the CDR3 is TGTGCCAGCAGCCCCCCGACTAGCGGCTTTACCTACGAGCAGTACTTC.

V and J are TRBV5-1 and TRBJ2-2, with TRBD2 matching 10 bases. The trim removed 2 bases at V and 1 base at J, leaving 5 bases unmatched. Germline CDR1 and CDR2: SGHRS and YFSETQ. CDR3 length: 17 residues. The CDR3 spells CASSLATSGKNTGELFF. CDR3 nucleotides: TGCGCCAGCAGCTTAGCTACTAGCGGGAAGAACACCGGGGAGCTGTTTTTT.

The genes are TRBV6-5 and TRBJ2-1, with 9 bases aligning to TRBD1. The V gene's germline CDR1 is MNHEY and CDR2 SVGAGI. V was clipped by 7 bases and J by 7 bases; unmatched bases: 8. The CDR3 runs 14 residues. CDR3 nucleotide sequence: TGTGCCAGCATTAGGACAGGGGCGGGAAATGAGCAGTTCTTC. Its translation is CASIRTGAGNEQFF.

V is TRBV7-6 and J is TRBJ1-3; a weak D match, TRBD1 (6 bases). The CDR3 loop spans 16 amino acids. V was cut by 1 base and J by 4 bases, with 14 bases left in between. CDR1 is SGHVS and CDR2 is FNYEAQ in the germline V gene. CDR3 sequence (DNA): TGTGCCAGCAGCTTAGACGCGGGGGCGGCGGGAAACACCATATATTTT. Encoded protein: CASSLDAGAAGNTIYF.

CDR3 sequence: CASSDWGQIADTQYF. The CDR3 bases are TGTGCCAGCAGTGATTGGGGACAGATTGCAGATACGCAGTATTTT. The chain has TRBV25-1 and TRBJ2-3; 7 bases match TRBD1. Trimming took 3 bases from V and 4 from J; bases not matched to a gene: 7. This CDR3 is built from 15 residues. CDR1 MGHDK and CDR2 SYGVNS come from the germline V gene.

The chain carries TRBV6-5 and TRBJ1-1; D is uncertain. V lost 2 bases and J lost 6, with 10 bases in between. This CDR3 is 13 amino acids long. Looked up from germline, CDR1 is MNHEY and CDR2 is SVGAGI. The CDR3 loop is CASSYGVGAEAFF. The CDR3 region has the DNA TGTGCCAGCAGTTACGGGGTGGGTGCTGAAGCTTTCTTT.

Only one count was recorded for this clone. Other DNA sequences in this specimen translate into the identical CDR3. This chain links TRBV18 with TRBJ1-3; TRBD1 agrees at 7 bases. The V and J ends lost 3 bases and 0 bases, in that order; junction bases with no gene match: 5. Germline V CDR1 and CDR2: KGHSH, LQKENI. The CDR3 spans 16 residues. The CDR3 loop is CASSPRTGDSGNTIYF. CDR3 sequence (DNA): TGTGCCAGCTCACCGCGAACAGGGGACTCTGGAAACACCATATATTTT. The variable domain in full, with the rest retrieved from reference TRBV18 and TRBJ1-3, is NAGVMQNPRHLVRRRGQEARLRCSPMKGHSHVYWYRQLPEEGLKFMVYLQKENIIDESGMPKERFSAEFPKEGPSILRIQQVVRGDSAAYFCASSPRTGDSGNTIYFGEGSWLTVV.

The chain employs TRBV7-9 and TRBJ1-3; a possible D gene is TRBD1 (5 bases). Trimming removed 3 bases from V and 3 bases from J, with 15 bases in between. The CDR3 runs 16 residues. The germline V gene encodes CDR1 SEHNR and CDR2 FQNEAQ (reference sequence). The CDR3 reads CASSFNRPSDGNTIYF. The CDR3 nucleotides are TGTGCCAGCAGCTTTAACAGGCCCTCTGATGGAAACACCATATATTTT.

This clone was counted a single time. The V and J genes are TRBV7-2 and TRBJ2-1; weak D call: TRBD2 (6 bases). Trimming took 6 bases from V and 15 from J, leaving 18 bases between them. The CDR3 has 12 amino acids. CDR1 is SGHTA, CDR2 FQGNSA, per germline. For the CDR3, the DNA is TGTGCCAGCAGTCCCGCCGGGACTTTGCGGTTCTTC. Amino acid sequence: CASSPAGTLRFF.

The chain joins TRBV7-3 to TRBJ1-2, with 8 bases that match TRBD1. V lost 4 bases, J lost 4 bases, and 8 bases stayed unmatched. Germline assignment: CDR1 SGHTA and CDR2 FQGTGA. CDR3 length equals 15 residues. CDR3 in amino acids: CASSSGGQGVYGYTF. CDR3 coding DNA: TGTGCCAGCAGCTCCGGTGGACAGGGAGTCTATGGCTACACCTTC.

This clone is a singleton in its sample. The rearrangement uses TRBV5-6 and TRBJ1-2; D unclear. From germline, CDR1 is SGHDT and CDR2 YYEEEE. Trimming stripped 0 bases from V and 3 bases from J, with 9 bases between. The CDR3 covers 14 residues. The CDR3 here is CASSLAGGHYGYTF. The CDR3 DNA reads TGTGCCAGCAGCTTGGCCGGAGGACACTATGGCTACACCTTC.

The chain carries TRBV15 and TRBJ1-6; D not resolved. Germline CDR1 reads LNHNV; CDR2 reads YYDKDF (reference sequence). The germline V and J ends were trimmed by 1 base and 14 bases, with 15 bases remaining between them. This CDR3 has 14 amino acids. CDR3 sequence reads: CATSRVRAGGALHF. CDR3 nucleotide sequence: TGTGCCACCAGCAGAGTAAGGGCCGGTGGAGCCCTCCACTTT.

DNA of the CDR3: TGTGCCTGGAACCCACGGGGGGGTACACCCCTCCACTTT. It yields the protein CAWNPRGGTPLHF. The chain combines TRBV30 with TRBJ1-6; TRBD1 is a possible D gene (5 bases). CDR3 size: 13 residues. V was clipped by 4 bases and J by 11 bases, with 15 bases between them. CDR1 and CDR2 from the germline V gene are GTSNPN and SVGIG (reference sequence).

The genes are TRBV7-9 and TRBJ1-1, with TRBD1 matching over 7 bases. Losses at the gene ends were 4 bases for V and 1 base for J; bases not matched to a gene: 6. CDR3 length: 15 residues. Germline assignment: CDR1 SEHNR and CDR2 FQNEAQ (reference sequence). The CDR3 DNA sequence: TGTGCCAGCAGCTGGACCGGGACAGAGAACACTGAAGCTTTCTTT. It is translated as CASSWTGTENTEAFF.

This clone has just one count. The V gene is TRBV6-5, the J gene TRBJ1-6; TRBD1 matches at 7 bases. CDR1 and CDR2 (germline): MNHEY, SVGAGI. The V and J ends lost 6 bases and 5 bases, in that order; junction bases with no gene match: 7. This CDR3 spans 15 amino acids. CDR3 protein: CASSRGTVDNSPLHF. The CDR3 bases are TGTGCCAGCAGCCGGGGGACAGTCGATAATTCACCCCTCCACTTT.

V usage is TRBV27 and J usage is TRBJ1-5, with D unclear. V lost 0 bases and J lost 6, with 9 bases in between. The CDR3 totals 14 residues. Germline CDR1 MNHEY, CDR2 SMNVEV (reference sequence). As DNA, the CDR3 is TGTGCCAGCAGTTTATCGGGTTGGGGTCAGCCCCAGCATTTT. It is translated as CASSLSGWGQPQHF.

V is TRBV5-1 and J is TRBJ1-6; 10 nucleotides match TRBD1. Unmatched junction bases numbered 6, after V lost 4 bases and J lost 8 bases. CDR1 SGHRS and CDR2 YFSETQ come from the germline V gene. This CDR3 is 15 amino acids long. The CDR3 region has the DNA TGCGCCAGCAGCGAACGGACAGGGGGTGATTCACCCCTCCACTTT. Its protein product is CASSERTGGDSPLHF.